These T cell receptor beta chains were read from a single sample in a study of metastatic and nonmetastatic thyroid tumors. TCRdb redid the clone calls on the PCR reads using MiXCR. This table has fewer than 20,000 clones, roughly 29% appearing once. Sequences were obtained from tumor tissue. The origin of the receptors is a male donor with papillary thyroid cancer or a benign thyroid nodule (not recorded which). Some clones in this sample may be carry-over from other donors' samples. The CDR3 runs from the conserved cysteine through the conserved F or W. D genes are given only for firm matches. Some rows mark clone size as missing; the rest say once, few, many or name a class of expanded clone.

size: NA
D: NA
J: TRBJ2-2
V: TRBV7-2
length: 14
DNA: TGTGCCAGCAGCTCACGACGTGACACCGGGGAGCTGTTTTTT
CDR3: CASSSRRDTGELFF

size: once
D: NA
J: TRBJ1-5
V: TRBV7-8
length: 14
DNA: TGTGCCAGCAAGGCAGGGGTCCGTAATCAGCCCCAGCATTTT
CDR3: CASKAGVRNQPQHF

size: NA
D: NA
J: TRBJ1-2
V: TRBV7-3
length: 15
DNA: TGTGCCAGCAGCTTAACGCGCGGGGATCCTGCCTGCTACACCTTC
CDR3: CASSLTRGDPACYTF

size: NA
D: NA
J: TRBJ1-3
V: TRBV15
length: 16
DNA: TGTGCCACAAGAAGAGATCGGGGGAACTCTGGAAACACCATATATTTT
CDR3: CATRRDRGNSGNTIYF

size: medium-sized
D: NA
J: TRBJ1-1
V: TRBV6-1
length: 15
DNA: TGTGCCAGCATCGCCATGGGGACACGGACGACTGAAGCTTTCTTT
CDR3: CASIAMGTRTTEAFF

size: many
D: NA
J: TRBJ2-1
V: TRBV6-1
length: 14
DNA: TGTGCCAGCAGGGAGGGGGAGGCCTACAATGAGCAGTTCTTC
CDR3: CASREGEAYNEQFF

size: few
D: TRBD1
J: TRBJ1-1
V: TRBV7-2
length: 15
DNA: TGTGCCAGCAGCCCCTCTCGGACAGGTACCACTGAAGCTTTCTTT
CDR3: CASSPSRTGTTEAFF

size: NA
D: NA
J: TRBJ2-1
V: TRBV7-2
length: 13
DNA: TGTGCCAGCAGCACGGACCGGGGCAATGAGCAGTTCTTC
CDR3: CASSTDRGNEQFF

size: NA
D: NA
J: TRBJ1-2
V: TRBV30
length: 12
DNA: TGTGCCTGGAGTAGACATAACTATGGCTACACCTTC
CDR3: CAWSRHNYGYTF

size: many
D: TRBD1
J: TRBJ1-5
V: TRBV7-9
length: 17
DNA: TGTGCCAGCAGCTCCCTGGACCCGGCAGGGGGTCCTCAGCCCCAGCATTTT
CDR3: CASSSLDPAGGPQPQHF

size: NA
D: TRBD1
J: TRBJ1-4
V: TRBV11-2
length: 15
DNA: TGTGCCAGCAGCTCCACCGGAGGACAGGGGGAAAAACTGTTTTTT
CDR3: CASSSTGGQGEKLFF

size: many
D: NA
J: TRBJ1-1
V: TRBV27
length: 13
DNA: TGTGCCAGCAGTTTACTGAGTAACACTGAAGCTTTCTTT
CDR3: CASSLLSNTEAFF

size: NA
D: NA
J: TRBJ1-1
V: TRBV6-5
length: 14
DNA: TGTGCCAGCAGTTTGGGGGGGTTGAGGACTGAAGCTTTCTTT
CDR3: CASSLGGLRTEAFF

size: NA
D: TRBD2
J: TRBJ2-3
V: TRBV9
length: 14
DNA: TGTGCCAGCAGCGAAGAGCGGGACACAGATACGCAGTATTTT
CDR3: CASSEERDTDTQYF

size: many
D: NA
J: TRBJ1-2
V: TRBV11-1
length: 16
DNA: TGTGCCAGCAGCTTAAGTGGGGAACGAAGGAACTATGGCTACACCTTC
CDR3: CASSLSGERRNYGYTF

size: NA
D: NA
J: TRBJ1-6
V: TRBV6-1
length: 15
DNA: TGTGCCAGCAGTGAACCGGGGGGTGGAAATTCACCCCTCCACTTT
CDR3: CASSEPGGGNSPLHF

size: NA
D: TRBD1
J: TRBJ1-5
V: TRBV7-2
length: 18
DNA: TGTGCCAGCAGCTTAGCGGTACAGGGGGCAAGTGGCAATCAGCCCCAGCATTTT
CDR3: CASSLAVQGASGNQPQHF

size: NA
D: NA
J: TRBJ2-5
V: TRBV18
length: 14
DNA: TGTGCCCCCGCCTCCCCCCCAAGGAGCGAGACCCAGTACTTC
CDR3: CAPASPPRSETQYF

size: NA
D: NA
J: TRBJ2-1
V: TRBV2
length: 15
DNA: TGTGCCTGCAGTGAAGTTTCGGGGGCCAACAATGTGCAGTTCTTC
CDR3: CACSEVSGANNVQFF

size: NA
D: TRBD1
J: TRBJ1-3
V: TRBV2
length: 14
DNA: TGTGAAAGAAATACAGGGGACGCTGGAAACACCATATATTTT
CDR3: CERNTGDAGNTIYF

size: few
D: TRBD2
J: TRBJ2-1
V: TRBV30
length: 14
DNA: TGTGCCTGGAGTCGCGGGAGTCCCTACAATGAGCAGTTCTTC
CDR3: CAWSRGSPYNEQFF

size: many
D: NA
J: TRBJ2-5
V: TRBV19
length: 13
DNA: TGTGCCAGTAGCCCTAACAGGGACGAGACCCAGTACTTC
CDR3: CASSPNRDETQYF

size: NA
D: TRBD1
J: TRBJ2-7
V: TRBV20-1
length: 13
DNA: TGCAGTGCTAGAGAAGGACAGGGGGACGAGCAGTACTTC
CDR3: CSAREGQGDEQYF

size: many
D: TRBD2
J: TRBJ2-3
V: TRBV27
length: 18
DNA: TGTGCCAGCAGTTTGGGGGGGAGCCTCTTTACTAGCACAGATACGCAGTATTTT
CDR3: CASSLGGSLFTSTDTQYF

size: NA
D: NA
J: TRBJ2-2
V: TRBV13
length: 13
DNA: TGTGCCAGCAACGAAGGGAACACCGGGGAGCTGTTTTTT
CDR3: CASNEGNTGELFF

size: medium-sized
D: TRBD1
J: TRBJ1-2
V: TRBV18
length: 14
DNA: TGTGCCAGCTCAGAAAGGGACAGAGACTATGGCTACACCTTC
CDR3: CASSERDRDYGYTF

size: medium-sized
D: TRBD2
J: TRBJ2-5
V: TRBV7-3
length: 15
DNA: TGTGCCAGCAGCTTAGGGCGGGGGGGCCTCGAGACCCAGTACTTC
CDR3: CASSLGRGGLETQYF

size: NA
D: NA
J: TRBJ2-1
V: TRBV19
length: 16
DNA: TGTGCCAGTAGTGTCCAAATCTATAGCAGCCTCCATGAGCAGTTCTTC
CDR3: CASSVQIYSSLHEQFF

size: NA
D: TRBD2
J: TRBJ2-1
V: TRBV6-4
length: 15
DNA: TGTGCCAGCAGTGACTTAGCGGGGGGGCCCAATGAGCAGTTCTTC
CDR3: CASSDLAGGPNEQFF

size: medium-sized
D: TRBD1
J: TRBJ1-5
V: TRBV18
length: 13
DNA: TGTGCCAGCTCACCCGGACAGGCGCAGCCCCAGCATTTT
CDR3: CASSPGQAQPQHF

size: NA
D: NA
J: TRBJ2-1
V: TRBV5-1
length: 15
DNA: TGCGCCAGCAGCTATCTATCGGGAGCTTTGAATGAGCAGTTCTTC
CDR3: CASSYLSGALNEQFF

size: NA
D: NA
J: TRBJ1-2
V: TRBV11-2
length: 13
DNA: TGTGCCAGCAGCCTCGATGGGCACTATGGCTACACCTTC
CDR3: CASSLDGHYGYTF

size: NA
D: TRBD1
J: TRBJ1-2
V: TRBV20-1
length: 18
DNA: TGCAGTGCTGAGCCGGGACAGGGCCCCGATATTCCAAACTATGGCTACACCTTC
CDR3: CSAEPGQGPDIPNYGYTF

size: few
D: NA
J: TRBJ1-3
V: TRBV2
length: 12
DNA: TGTGCCCGGGGGGACTCTGGAAACACCATATATTTT
CDR3: CARGDSGNTIYF

size: NA
D: NA
J: TRBJ1-1
V: TRBV4-1
length: 13
DNA: TGCGCCAGCAGCCAGAAGGGGGAGACTGAAGCTTTCTTT
CDR3: CASSQKGETEAFF

size: medium-sized
D: TRBD2
J: TRBJ2-3
V: TRBV10-1
length: 15
DNA: TGCGCCAGCAGTGATGGGAGCGGGGGTGGAGATACGCAGTATTTT
CDR3: CASSDGSGGGDTQYF

size: many
D: NA
J: TRBJ2-4
V: TRBV6-1
length: 18
DNA: TGTGCCAGCCCCCAGGGCAGGGCGCGTAGGATTGCCAAAAACATTCAGTACTTC
CDR3: CASPQGRARRIAKNIQYF

size: NA
D: TRBD1
J: TRBJ2-7
V: TRBV13
length: 15
DNA: TGTGCCAGCAGCTTAGGCCTGGCAGGGGGCTCCGAGCAGTACTTC
CDR3: CASSLGLAGGSEQYF

size: many
D: NA
J: TRBJ1-1
V: TRBV4-1
length: 19
DNA: TGCGCCAGCAGCCAAGAATCGGCAGGGCAGGGTAGGAGGAACACTGAAGCTTTCTTT
CDR3: CASSQESAGQGRRNTEAFF

size: NA
D: NA
J: TRBJ2-3
V: TRBV12-3/TRBV12-4
length: 15
DNA: TGTGCCAGCAGTTTAGCGGGACGCCTCACAGATACGCAGTATTTT
CDR3: CASSLAGRLTDTQYF

size: NA
D: NA
J: TRBJ1-1
V: TRBV14
length: 16
DNA: TGTGCCAGCAGCCAAGATCGAGCGGGGGCGGACACTGAAGCTTTCTTT
CDR3: CASSQDRAGADTEAFF

size: many
D: TRBD2
J: TRBJ2-4
V: TRBV3-1
length: 17
DNA: TGTGCCAGCAGCGGGCCCGGGACTAGCGGGAGGGCCGCCATTCAGTACTTC
CDR3: CASSGPGTSGRAAIQYF